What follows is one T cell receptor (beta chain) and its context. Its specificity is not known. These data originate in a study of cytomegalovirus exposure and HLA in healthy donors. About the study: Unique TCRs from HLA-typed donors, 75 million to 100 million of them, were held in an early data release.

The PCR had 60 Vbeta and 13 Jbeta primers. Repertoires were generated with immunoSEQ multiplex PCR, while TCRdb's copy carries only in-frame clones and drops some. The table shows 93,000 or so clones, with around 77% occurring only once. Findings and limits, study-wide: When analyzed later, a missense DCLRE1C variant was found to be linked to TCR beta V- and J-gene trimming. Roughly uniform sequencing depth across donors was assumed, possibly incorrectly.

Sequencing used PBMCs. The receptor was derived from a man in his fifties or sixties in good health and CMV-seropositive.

The CDR3 sequence: CATSFQTGHYEQYF. CDR3 nucleotides: TGTGCCACCAGCTTCCAGACAGGGCACTACGAGCAGTACTTC. V gene TRBV15 combines with J gene TRBJ2-7, with 7 bases matching TRBD1. The CDR3 totals 14 residues. The germline V gene encodes CDR1 LNHNV and CDR2 YYDKDF (reference sequence). V dropped 5 bases and J dropped 3; count of bases not matched to a gene: 7. Drawing the rest from reference TRBV15 and TRBJ2-7, the complete variable domain is DAMVIQNPRYQVTQFGKPVTLSCSQTLNHNVMYWYQQKSSQAPKLLFHYYDKDFNNEADTPDNFQSRRPNTSFCFLDIRSPGLGDTAMYLCATSFQTGHYEQYFGPGTRLTVT.